This TCR beta chain was obtained from a study of CD8 T cells in ankylosing spondylitis. General study results and limits: In peripheral blood, disease-linked CD8+ clones occurred at relatively low frequencies. There were earlier reports of some motif variants in reactive arthritis synovial fluid and blood.

The length of the CDR3 is 13 residues. Trimming took off 4 bases at V and 0 bases at J, with 9 bases between the two ends. CDR1 and CDR2 from the germline V gene are GTSNPN and SVGIG (reference sequence). This clonotype was picked up a small number of times. The target antigen is unknown. MiXCR was run by TCRdb on the 5' RACE reads, yielding one entry per CDR3 protein. The sample includes about 340,000 distinct CDR3 sequences, roughly 14% seen only once; the top ten take around 1%. This sequence was found in a male donor with ankylosing spondylitis or in good health (not recorded which). The chain combines TRBV30 with TRBJ1-1; tentative D call: TRBD1 (6 bases). Sequencing was carried out using blood, either unsorted or a sorted T cell fraction (not recorded which). CDR3 sequence: CAWTGGLNTEAFF. The CDR3 coding sequence is TGTGCCTGGACCGGGGGGCTGAACACTGAAGCTTTCTTT. The complete variable domain, with remaining parts taken from reference TRBV30 and TRBJ1-1, reads SQTIHQWPATLVQPVGSPLSLECTVEGTSNPNLYWYRQAAGRGLQLLFYSVGIGQISSEVPQNLSASRPQDRQFILSSKKLLLSDSGFYLCAWTGGLNTEAFFGQGTRLTVV.